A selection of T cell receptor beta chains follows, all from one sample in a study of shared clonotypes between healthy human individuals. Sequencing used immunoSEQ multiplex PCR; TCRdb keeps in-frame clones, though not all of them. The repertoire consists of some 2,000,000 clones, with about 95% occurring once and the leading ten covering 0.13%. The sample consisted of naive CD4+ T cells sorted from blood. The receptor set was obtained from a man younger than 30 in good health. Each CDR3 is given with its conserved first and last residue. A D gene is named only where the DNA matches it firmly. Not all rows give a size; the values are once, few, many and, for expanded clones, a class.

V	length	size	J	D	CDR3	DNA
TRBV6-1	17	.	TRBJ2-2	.	CAISGAQGLTNTGELFF	TGTGCCATCAGTGGGGCACAGGGACTTACGAACACCGGGGAGCTGTTTTTT
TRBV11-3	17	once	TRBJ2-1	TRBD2	CASSPVGGGFGYNEQFF	TGTGCCAGCAGCCCCGTGGGCGGGGGGTTCGGATACAATGAGCAGTTCTTC
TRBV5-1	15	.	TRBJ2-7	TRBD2	CASSPGTSGTYEQYF	TGCGCCAGCAGCCCCGGGACTAGCGGAACCTACGAGCAGTACTTC
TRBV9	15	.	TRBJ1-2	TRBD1	CASSARQGSNYGYTF	TGTGCCAGCAGCGCCCGACAGGGCTCTAACTATGGCTACACCTTC
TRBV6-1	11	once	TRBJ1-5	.	CATLRGLAQHF	TGTGCCACCTTACGGGGTCTGGCCCAGCATTTT
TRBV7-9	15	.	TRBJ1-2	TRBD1	CASSLDRVDNYGYTF	TGTGCCAGCAGCTTGGACAGGGTCGATAACTATGGCTACACCTTC
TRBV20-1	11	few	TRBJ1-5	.	CSARADQPQHF	TGCAGTGCTAGAGCGGATCAGCCCCAGCATTTT
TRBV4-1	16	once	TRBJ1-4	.	CASSLGEGLGNEKLFF	TGCGCCAGCAGCCTTGGGGAGGGACTGGGTAATGAAAAACTGTTTTTT
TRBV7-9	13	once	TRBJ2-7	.	CASSRSVLYEQYF	TGTGCCAGCAGCCGATCAGTTCTCTACGAGCAGTACTTC
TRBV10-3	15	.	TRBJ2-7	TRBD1	CAISESRGQTYEQYF	TGTGCCATCAGTGAGTCGAGGGGGCAGACCTACGAGCAGTACTTC
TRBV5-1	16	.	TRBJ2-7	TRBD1	CASSLGTGASSYEQYF	TGCGCCAGCAGCTTGGGGACAGGCGCTAGCTCCTACGAGCAGTACTTC
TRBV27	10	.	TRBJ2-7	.	CASGFYEQYF	TGTGCCTCGGGCTTCTACGAGCAGTACTTC
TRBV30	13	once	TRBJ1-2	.	CAWSPRGGDGYTF	TGTGCCTGGAGTCCGAGGGGGGGAGATGGCTACACCTTC
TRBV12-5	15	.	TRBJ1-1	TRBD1	CASGKSGTVNTEAFF	TGTGCTAGTGGTAAGTCCGGGACAGTGAACACTGAAGCTTTCTTT
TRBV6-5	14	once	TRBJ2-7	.	CASSPPAPLYEQYF	TGTGCCAGCAGTCCCCCAGCCCCCCTTTACGAGCAGTACTTC
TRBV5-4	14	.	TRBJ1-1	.	CASSPDGVNTEAFF	TGTGCCAGCAGTCCCGATGGGGTGAACACTGAAGCTTTCTTT
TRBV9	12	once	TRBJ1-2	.	CASSADIGGYTF	TGTGCCAGCAGCGCCGACATTGGCGGCTACACCTTC
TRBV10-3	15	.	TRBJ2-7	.	CAISEGWLGLYEQYF	TGTGCCATCAGTGAGGGTTGGCTAGGCCTCTACGAGCAGTACTTC
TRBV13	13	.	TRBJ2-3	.	CASAGGPGDTQYF	TGTGCCAGCGCAGGGGGGCCCGGAGATACGCAGTATTTT
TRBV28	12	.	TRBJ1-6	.	CASLGALSPLHF	TGTGCCAGCCTCGGGGCCCTTTCACCCCTCCACTTT
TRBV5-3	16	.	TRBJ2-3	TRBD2	CARSLVCGRAGDTQYF	TGTGCCAGAAGCTTGGTTTGCGGGAGGGCGGGAGATACGCAGTATTTT
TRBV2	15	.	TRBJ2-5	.	CASSAPRGTGETQYF	TGTGCCAGCAGTGCCCCTCGGGGGACTGGGGAGACCCAGTACTTC
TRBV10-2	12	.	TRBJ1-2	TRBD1	CATGGRNYGYTF	TGCGCCACAGGGGGTCGTAACTATGGCTACACCTTC
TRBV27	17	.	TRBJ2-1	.	CASSSGSGVVNYNEQFF	TGTGCCAGCAGTTCCGGGTCGGGGGTGGTGAATTACAATGAGCAGTTCTTC
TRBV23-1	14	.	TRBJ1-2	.	CASSPWTEGYGYTF	TGCGCCAGCAGTCCCTGGACAGAGGGCTATGGCTACACCTTC
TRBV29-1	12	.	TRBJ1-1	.	CSVAGLNTEAFF	TGCAGCGTTGCGGGTCTGAACACTGAAGCTTTCTTT
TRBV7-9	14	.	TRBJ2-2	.	CASSNPTDTGELFF	TGTGCCAGCAGCAATCCGACAGATACCGGGGAGCTGTTTTTT
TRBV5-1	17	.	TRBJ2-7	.	CASSLVGAAAGSYEQYF	TGCGCCAGCAGCTTGGTCGGGGCCGCGGCGGGTTCCTACGAGCAGTACTTC
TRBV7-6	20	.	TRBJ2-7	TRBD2	CASSPRGASGKFLPSYEQYF	TGTGCCAGCAGCCCAAGGGGGGCTAGCGGGAAGTTTCTCCCCTCCTACGAGCAGTACTTC
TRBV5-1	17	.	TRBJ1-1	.	CASSWRGTRQGDTEAFF	TGCGCCAGCAGCTGGCGGGGAACCCGCCAAGGGGACACTGAAGCTTTCTTT
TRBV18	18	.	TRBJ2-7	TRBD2	CASSLGLRTSGGTYEQYF	TGTGCCAGCTCACTGGGGCTGCGAACTAGCGGGGGGACCTACGAGCAGTACTTC
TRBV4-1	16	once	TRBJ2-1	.	CASSPAPGPGDNEQFF	TGCGCCAGCAGCCCGGCCCCAGGGCCAGGTGACAATGAGCAGTTCTTC
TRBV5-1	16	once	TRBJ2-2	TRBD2	CASRSLAGLNTGELFF	TGCGCCAGCAGGTCCCTAGCGGGACTGAACACCGGGGAGCTGTTTTTT
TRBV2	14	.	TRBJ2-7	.	CASSAGATQGEQYF	TGTGCCAGCAGTGCTGGAGCGACCCAGGGGGAGCAGTACTTC
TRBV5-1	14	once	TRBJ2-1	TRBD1	CASSLGQGNNEQFF	TGCGCCAGCAGCTTGGGACAGGGCAACAATGAGCAGTTCTTC
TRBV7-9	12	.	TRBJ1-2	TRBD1	CASSTGQGGYTF	TGTGCCAGCAGCACCGGACAGGGCGGCTACACCTTC
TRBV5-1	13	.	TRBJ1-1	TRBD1	CASRTGVNTEAFF	TGCGCCAGCAGGACAGGGGTGAACACTGAAGCTTTCTTT
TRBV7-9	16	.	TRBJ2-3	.	CASSLVGLQGTDTQYF	TGTGCCAGCAGCTTAGTTGGCCTACAGGGCACAGATACGCAGTATTTT
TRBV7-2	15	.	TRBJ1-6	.	CASSPPSSYNSPLHF	TGTGCCAGCAGCCCTCCTAGCTCCTATAATTCACCCCTCCACTTT
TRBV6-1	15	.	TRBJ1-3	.	CASNLNRVSGNTIYF	TGTGCCAGCAACCTCAACAGGGTCTCTGGAAACACCATATATTTT
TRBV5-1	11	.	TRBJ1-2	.	CASSSNYGYTF	TGCGCCAGCAGCAGTAACTATGGCTACACCTTC
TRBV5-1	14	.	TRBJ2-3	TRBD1	CASSIDREGDTQYF	TGCGCCAGCAGCATAGACAGGGAAGGAGATACGCAGTATTTT
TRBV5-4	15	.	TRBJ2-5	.	CASSLGQGGQETQYF	TGTGCCAGCAGCTTGGGGCAGGGGGGCCAAGAGACCCAGTACTTC
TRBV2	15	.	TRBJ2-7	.	CASSEFGRTGNEQYF	TGTGCCAGCAGTGAATTCGGTCGTACAGGGAACGAGCAGTACTTC
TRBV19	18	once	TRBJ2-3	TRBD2	CASSIIGTSGPSTDTQYF	TGTGCCAGTAGTATCATCGGGACTAGCGGTCCTAGCACAGATACGCAGTATTTT
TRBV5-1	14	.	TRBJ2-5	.	CASTPSSYPETQYF	TGCGCCAGCACCCCATCCTCCTATCCAGAGACCCAGTACTTC
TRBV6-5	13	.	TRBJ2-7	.	CASRRGRPYEQYF	TGTGCCAGTCGGAGGGGGCGACCCTACGAGCAGTACTTC
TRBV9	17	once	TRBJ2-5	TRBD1	CASSVGFGTGSQETQYF	TGTGCCAGCAGCGTAGGTTTTGGGACAGGCTCCCAAGAGACCCAGTACTTC
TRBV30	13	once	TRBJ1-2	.	CAWIPETNYGYTF	TGTGCCTGGATTCCGGAAACTAACTATGGCTACACCTTC
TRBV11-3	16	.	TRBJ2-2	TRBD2	CASSTGLAGDTGELFF	TGTGCCAGCAGCACTGGACTAGCGGGAGACACCGGGGAGCTGTTTTTT
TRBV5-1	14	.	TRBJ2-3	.	CASRGEAGTDTQYF	TGCGCCAGCAGAGGGGAGGCTGGCACAGATACGCAGTATTTT
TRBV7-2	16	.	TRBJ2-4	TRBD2	CASSLEAGAPKNIQYF	TGTGCCAGCAGCTTAGAGGCGGGAGCCCCCAAAAACATTCAGTACTTC
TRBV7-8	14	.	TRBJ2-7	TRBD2	CASSLRTSGYEQYF	TGTGCCAGCAGCCTGAGGACTAGCGGCTACGAGCAGTACTTC
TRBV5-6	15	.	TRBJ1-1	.	CASSLAGEWNTEAFF	TGTGCCAGCAGCTTGGCGGGGGAATGGAACACTGAAGCTTTCTTT
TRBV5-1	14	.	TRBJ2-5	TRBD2	CASSFSGGKETQYF	TGCGCCAGCAGCTTTAGCGGGGGGAAGGAGACCCAGTACTTC
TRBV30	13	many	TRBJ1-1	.	CAWSGRGDTEAFF	TGTGCCTGGAGTGGGAGGGGGGACACTGAAGCTTTCTTT
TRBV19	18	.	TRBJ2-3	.	CASSIDFSGTGSTDTQYF	TGTGCCAGTAGTATAGATTTCTCCGGAACAGGGAGCACAGATACGCAGTATTTT
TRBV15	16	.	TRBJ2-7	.	CATSRAHGAGVYEQYF	TGTGCCACCAGCAGAGCCCATGGTGCAGGGGTCTACGAGCAGTACTTC
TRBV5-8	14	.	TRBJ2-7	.	CASSLRTQYYEQYF	TGTGCCAGCAGCCTGCGGACTCAATACTACGAGCAGTACTTC
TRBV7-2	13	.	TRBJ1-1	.	CASSLVIGTEAFF	TGTGCCAGCAGCTTAGTTATCGGCACTGAAGCTTTCTTT